The entry that follows covers one TCR beta chain sequence. Participants' own reports of clinical history determined their cohort assignment. The sample originates from a study of blood T cell repertoires in COVID-19. TCRdb keeps only in-frame clones here, not all; method: immunoSEQ multiplex PCR. The table records some 200,000 clones, 75% to 85% of them present only once. V dropped 3 bases and J dropped 8; count of bases not matched to a gene: 9. Germline V gives CDR1 DFQATT, CDR2 SNEGSKA (reference sequence). The CDR3 sequence is 14 residues long. The chain combines TRBV20-1 with TRBJ2-1; 8 bases align to TRBD1. The sequence came from a woman aged 40 to 49 with acute COVID-19. Sequences were obtained from PBMCs or T cells enriched from blood (not recorded which). For the CDR3, the DNA is TGCAGTGCTAGTGCCATGGTACAGGGGGATGAGCAGTTCTTC. The encoded protein is CSASAMVQGDEQFF.